The 23 T cell receptor beta chains below all came from one sample that was sequenced in a study of T cells in Graves' hyperthyroidism and ophthalmopathy. RNA transcripts served as the template for amplifying TCR beta CDR3 regions. Primed by the HTBI set, a first-round RT-PCR was run on the TCR CDR3. MiXCR, run by TCRdb on the multiplex PCR reads, gives a single entry per CDR3 protein. This sample has around 690,000 distinct CDR3 sequences, with roughly 17% found just once. Sequencing used blood. Receptors were obtained from a middle-aged man with Graves' hyperthyroidism.

This clonotype was observed at least ten times. The gene calls are TRBV13 and TRBJ2-7; the match to TRBD1 covers 9 bases. CDR1 PRHDT and CDR2 FYEKMQ come from the germline V gene (reference sequence). J was trimmed by 4 bases and V by 5 bases; bases with no gene match: 9. This CDR3 has 15 residues. CDR3 bases: TGTGCCAGCAGCGCCCCGGGACAGGGAAGGTACGAGCAGTACTTC. Amino acids: CASSAPGQGRYEQYF.

The V and J genes are TRBV20-1 and TRBJ2-2; 8 nucleotides line up with TRBD1. The CDR3 is 14 amino acids. Germline trimming cut 1 base from V and 7 bases from J; bases unmatched to any gene: 5. CDR1 and CDR2 (germline): DFQATT, SNEGSKA (reference sequence). The CDR3 loop is CSARGTGQVGELFF. CDR3 DNA: TGCAGTGCTAGAGGGACAGGGCAGGTCGGGGAGCTGTTTTTT.

This clonotype was counted between two and nine times. CDR3 region: CSARETDRSSEKLFF. The CDR3 DNA reads as TGCAGTGCTAGGGAGACGGACAGGTCGAGTGAAAAACTGTTTTTT. The chain joins TRBV20-1 to TRBJ1-4, with TRBD1 identical over 7 bases. Germline V gene lookup returns CDR1 DFQATT and CDR2 SNEGSKA (reference sequence). The CDR3 is 15 amino acids. The V segment lost 3 bases and the J segment 7 bases; nucleotides outside the gene matches: 11.

This chain joins TRBV4-1 and TRBJ1-5, with 7 bases aligning to TRBD1. V lost 0 bases, J lost 5 bases, and 13 bases stayed unmatched. The germline CDR1 and CDR2 sequences are MGHRA and YSYEKL. The CDR3 has 18 amino acids. The CDR3 region has the DNA TGCGCCAGCAGCCAAGATCCCGTACAGGGGTGGGTAGATCAGCCCCAGCATTTT. It specifies CASSQDPVQGWVDQPQHF.

In this sample, this clonotype turned up many times. This chain joins TRBV29-1 and TRBJ2-1, with D maybe TRBD2 (5 bases). The germline V gene has CDR1 SQVTM and CDR2 ANQGSEA. This CDR3 has 15 amino acids. Trimming removed 5 bases at V and 0 bases at J, with 14 bases between. CDR3 residues: CSVYDSVSSYNEQFF. CDR3 nucleotide sequence: TGCAGCGTTTACGATAGCGTCAGCTCCTACAATGAGCAGTTCTTC.

In its sample, this clonotype was seen many times. The chain is built from TRBV28 and TRBJ2-4; 9 bases agree with TRBD1. With 4 bases clipped from V and 3 bases from J, the junction kept 10 bases outside the gene matches. This CDR3 has 17 amino acids. From germline, CDR1 is MDHEN and CDR2 SYDVKM. CDR3 protein: CASSSPGTGFSKNIQYF. CDR3 DNA: TGTGCCAGCAGTTCCCCCGGGACAGGGTTCAGCAAAAACATTCAGTACTTC.

This clonotype was counted at least ten times. The chain uses TRBV2 and TRBJ1-5; D is ambiguous. The germline V and J ends were trimmed by 7 bases and 0 bases, with 13 bases remaining between them. The germline V gene encodes CDR1 SNHLY and CDR2 FYNNEI. The CDR3 is made up of 15 amino acids. CDR3 DNA: TGTGCCAGCAATCCGACCGCTTATAGCAATCAGCCCCAGCATTTT. This translates into CASNPTAYSNQPQHF.

Ten or more counts support this clonotype. The chain uses TRBV12-3 or TRBV12-4 and TRBJ1-3; tentative D call: TRBD1 (6 bases). This CDR3 region has 12 residues. V lost 6 bases, J lost 9 bases, and 12 bases lay in between. CDR3 sequence reads: CASSPGQVTIYF. In nucleotides, the CDR3 is TGTGCCAGCAGCCCGGGACAAGTCACCATATATTTT.

This clonotype was found a few times. The rearrangement uses TRBV5-1 and TRBJ2-2; D is unresolved. The CDR3 has 15 amino acids. Trimming stripped 2 bases from V and 4 bases from J, with 12 bases between. The germline CDR1 and CDR2 sequences are SGHRS and YFSETQ. Here the CDR3 DNA reads TGCGCCAGCAGCTTAAGTCAAACGTCCACCGGGGAGCTGTTTTTT. This sequence encodes CASSLSQTSTGELFF.

This clonotype was seen repeatedly, ten times or more. CDR3 in amino acids: CASSEGGGPYEQYF. The CDR3 DNA sequence: TGTGCCAGCAGTGAAGGAGGAGGCCCCTACGAGCAGTACTTC. V is TRBV6-1 and J is TRBJ2-7, with a possible D match to TRBD2 (5 bases). The CDR3 has 14 residues. Germline CDR1 is MNHNS and CDR2 is SASEGT. Trimming left V 1 base short and J 2 bases short, with 9 bases between.

This clonotype was counted ten times or more. The V and J genes are TRBV5-4 and TRBJ1-1; D not certain. Germline V CDR1 and CDR2: SGHNT, YYREEE (reference sequence). The CDR3 has 14 amino acids. Trimming shortened V by 2 bases and J by 0 bases, and 8 bases separated the two germline ends. CDR3 loop: CASSLASLNTEAFF. The CDR3 DNA sequence: TGTGCCAGCAGCTTAGCCAGCCTGAACACTGAAGCTTTCTTT.

At least ten counts were recorded for this clonotype. This sequence joins TRBV11-2 and TRBJ2-1, with D perhaps matching TRBD1 or TRBD2 (6 bases each). V gave up 3 bases and J gave up 5 bases, with 11 bases separating them. Germline-derived CDR1 and CDR2 are SGHAT and FQNNGV. The CDR3 runs to 14 residues. CDR3 DNA sequence: TGTGCCAGCAGCTTCTTACGGGGGCACAATGAGCAGTTCTTC. This sequence encodes CASSFLRGHNEQFF.

The CDR3 coding sequence is TGTGCCAGTAGTACCCAGGGTTGGAGCACAGATACGCAGTATTTT. The encoded protein is CASSTQGWSTDTQYF. V usage is TRBV19 and J usage is TRBJ2-3; tentatively, D is TRBD1 (5 bases). Looked up from germline, CDR1 is LNHDA and CDR2 is SQIVND (reference sequence). Trimming removed 4 bases from V and 0 bases from J, with 11 bases in between. The CDR3 is made up of 15 amino acids.

This clonotype occurred many times. The V call is TRBV5-1, the J call TRBJ2-3; D may correspond to TRBD1 or TRBD2 (5 bases each). Trimming took 6 bases from V and 3 from J, leaving 14 bases between them. The V gene's germline CDR1 is SGHRS and CDR2 YFSETQ. This CDR3 has 14 amino acids. The CDR3 spells CASTAGRETDTQYF. In DNA, the CDR3 is TGCGCCAGCACGGCGGGCAGGGAAACAGATACGCAGTATTTT. The entire variable domain, with the rest obtained from reference TRBV5-1 and TRBJ2-3, is as follows: KAGVTQTPRYLIKTRGQQVTLSCSPISGHRSVSWYQQTPGQGLQFLFEYFSETQRNKGNFPGRFSGRQFSNSRSEMNVSTLELGDSALYLCASTAGRETDTQYFGPGTRLTVL.

This clonotype was picked up many times. V and J are TRBV6-1 and TRBJ1-1; D ambiguous. The CDR3 runs 14 residues. V dropped 5 bases and J dropped 6 bases, with 16 bases sitting between them. CDR1 MNHNS and CDR2 SASEGT come from the germline V gene. The CDR3, as DNA: TGTGCCAGCAGTTACGGGTCGGAGGGCTCTGAAGCTTTCTTT. As protein: CASSYGSEGSEAFF.

This clonotype was seen only a few times. The chain has TRBV7-9 and TRBJ1-6; the D gene is possibly TRBD1 (6 bases). Per the germline V gene, CDR1 is SEHNR and CDR2 is FQNEAQ (reference sequence). The V gene lost 5 bases and the J gene lost 3 bases, with 11 bases spanning the gap. The CDR3 is 15 amino acids. In DNA, the CDR3 is TGTGCCAGCAGCACCCGGACAGTCTATAATTCACCCCTCCACTTT. Its translation is CASSTRTVYNSPLHF.

There are many counts of this clonotype. The chain joins TRBV7-8 to TRBJ1-5, with 7 bases fitting TRBD1. The CDR3 is 15 amino acids. From germline, CDR1 is SGHVS and CDR2 FQNEAQ. Unmatched junction bases numbered 9, after V lost 5 bases and J lost 5 bases. The CDR3 coding sequence is TGTGCCAGCAGCGAAGCATACAGGGGTTATCAGCCCCAGCATTTT. It encodes CASSEAYRGYQPQHF.

At least ten counts were recorded for this clonotype. The rearrangement links TRBV18 to TRBJ1-2; 9 bases match TRBD1. CDR1 and CDR2 from the germline V gene are KGHSH and LQKENI. The CDR3 runs to 15 residues. With V trimmed by 3 bases and J by 6 bases, 8 bases remained unmatched. CDR3 amino acids: CASSPTGGRPDGYTF. In DNA form, the CDR3 reads TGTGCCAGCTCACCCACAGGGGGCAGACCTGATGGCTACACCTTC.

The V gene is TRBV20-1, the J gene TRBJ1-5; weak D call: TRBD1 (6 bases). The CDR3 spans 14 residues. Trimming stripped 5 bases from V and 7 bases from J, with 18 bases between. The germline gives CDR1 DFQATT, CDR2 SNEGSKA (reference sequence). The CDR3 sequence: CSAGKGGAFQPQHF. CDR3 in DNA: TGCAGTGCTGGTAAGGGGGGCGCGTTCCAGCCCCAGCATTTT.

This clonotype was recorded many times. This sequence joins TRBV7-6 and TRBJ2-3; 7 positions match TRBD2. Germline-derived CDR1 and CDR2 are SGHVS and FNYEAQ. Germline trimming cut 2 bases from V and 6 bases from J; bases unmatched to any gene: 8. The CDR3 length is 15 residues. CDR3 sequence (DNA): TGTGCCAGCAGCTTACTAGGGACTATCCTTGATACGCAGTATTTT. Translation gives CASSLLGTILDTQYF.

Ten or more counts support this clonotype. The chain joins TRBV15 to TRBJ2-5; 7 positions match TRBD2. V was clipped by 1 base and J by 4 bases; unmatched bases: 6. The length of the CDR3 is 15 residues. Germline CDR1 reads LNHNV; CDR2 reads YYDKDF (reference sequence). CDR3 region: CATSRAGTKGETQYF. The DNA for the CDR3 is TGTGCCACCAGCAGAGCGGGGACTAAGGGAGAGACCCAGTACTTC.

This clonotype was seen at least ten times. This chain uses TRBV19 with TRBJ2-6; no firm D call. The germline V gene has CDR1 LNHDA and CDR2 SQIVND (reference sequence). The CDR3 totals 15 residues. With 4 bases removed from V and 2 bases from J, the gap between germline ends came to 9 bases. The CDR3: CASSTQVAGANVLTF. CDR3 in DNA: TGTGCCAGTAGTACCCAGGTAGCTGGGGCCAACGTCCTGACTTTC.

At least ten counts were recorded for this clonotype. J is TRBJ1-2 and V is TRBV20-1, with 7 bases matching TRBD1. The CDR3 spans 13 residues. Trimming cost V 3 bases and J 3 bases; bases outside gene matches: 4. CDR1 is DFQATT, CDR2 SNEGSKA, per germline (reference sequence). The CDR3 DNA reads as TGCAGTGCTAGCGCCGGGACAGACTATGGCTACACCTTC. Translation gives CSASAGTDYGYTF.